These T cell receptor beta chains were read from a single sample in a study of Tregs in tolerant kidney transplant recipients. TCRdb's copy holds only in-frame clones and misses some; the assay was immunoSEQ multiplex PCR. The data contain more than 60,000 clones, around 98% of them singletons. Material: CD4+ T cells from blood, obtained before the transplant. All receptors come from a human donor who received a combined kidney and bone marrow transplant. The CDR3 runs from the conserved cysteine through the conserved F or W. D genes are given only for firm matches. Clone size is shown for a subset of rows, as once, few, many or a class of expanded clone.

D gene,V gene,clone size,J gene,CDR3 DNA,CDR3 protein
NA,TRBV7-2,NA,TRBJ2-7,TGTGCCAGCAGCTTCATAGTTCGGGGCTCCTACGAGCAGTACTTC,CASSFIVRGSYEQYF
NA,TRBV18,NA,TRBJ1-6,TGTGCCAGCTCACCACAGAGACGGGATAATTCACCCCTCCACTTT,CASSPQRRDNSPLHF
NA,TRBV19,NA,TRBJ2-7,TGTGCCAGTAGTCGACAGATCTACTCCTACGAGCAGTACTTC,CASSRQIYSYEQYF
TRBD1,TRBV4-2,NA,TRBJ2-1,TGTGCCAGCAGCCAGGAGGGACAGGGGGCCTACAATGAGCAGTTCTTC,CASSQEGQGAYNEQFF
NA,TRBV6-5,NA,TRBJ2-7,TGTGCCAGCAGTCCCCGGACAGGAGGGGAGCAGTACTTC,CASSPRTGGEQYF
TRBD2,TRBV7-9,NA,TRBJ2-1,TGTGCCAGCATCGGAAAGGGACTAGAATATTACAATGAGCAGTTCTTC,CASIGKGLEYYNEQFF
TRBD1,TRBV7-6,NA,TRBJ2-3,TGTGCCAGCAGCCCCAGGACAGGGCCAGATACGCAGTATTTT,CASSPRTGPDTQYF
NA,TRBV6-6,NA,TRBJ2-7,TGTGCCAGCAGTTACAGGGGTAGCCTCACCTACGAGCAGTACTTC,CASSYRGSLTYEQYF
NA,TRBV5-6,NA,TRBJ2-5,TGTGCCAGCAGCCCCCATGCGGGTTTACAAGAGACCCAGTACTTC,CASSPHAGLQETQYF
TRBD1,TRBV2,NA,TRBJ2-1,TGTGCCAGCAGTGGAGGACAGGGGTCCTACAATGAGCAGTTCTTC,CASSGGQGSYNEQFF
NA,TRBV11-3,NA,TRBJ2-5,TGTGCCAGCAGCTTAGGCCTGAGCGGATACACTATGGGTCAAGAGACCCAGTACTTC,CASSLGLSGYTMGQETQYF
TRBD1,TRBV10-1,NA,TRBJ2-7,TGCGCCAGCAGTGACGTCGGGACAGGGTTAGCCTACGAGCAGTACTTC,CASSDVGTGLAYEQYF
NA,TRBV30,NA,TRBJ1-5,TGTGCCTGGAGTTCTGGGCCTCCAAATCAGCCCCAGCATTTT,CAWSSGPPNQPQHF
NA,TRBV5-1,once,TRBJ2-1,TGCGCCAGCAGCTTGCGGGACACATCCTACAATGAGCAGTTCTTC,CASSLRDTSYNEQFF
NA,TRBV28,NA,TRBJ2-5,TGTGCCAGCAGTGTACCCCAGGGCGGCGAGGAGACCCAGTACTTC,CASSVPQGGEETQYF
NA,TRBV7-6,NA,TRBJ2-7,TGTGCCAGCAGCTCGGGACTCCAGAACCACGAGCAGTACTTC,CASSSGLQNHEQYF
TRBD1,TRBV28,NA,TRBJ1-1,TGTGCCAGCAGTTTATATGCAGGGGGCGTCCAGAACACTGAAGCTTTCTTT,CASSLYAGGVQNTEAFF
TRBD2,TRBV11-1,NA,TRBJ2-5,TGTGCCAGCAGCCCAGGACTAGCGGGAGGGAGAGAGACCCAGTACTTC,CASSPGLAGGRETQYF
NA,TRBV19,NA,TRBJ2-3,TGTGCCAGTAGTATAAGGCGGATTTTGGATACGCAGTATTTT,CASSIRRILDTQYF
TRBD2,TRBV4-2,NA,TRBJ2-1,TGTGCCAGCAGCCAACCCTCTAGCGGAGCTTACAATGAGCAGTTCTTC,CASSQPSSGAYNEQFF
TRBD1,TRBV27,NA,TRBJ1-2,TGTGCCAGCAGGACGACAGGGGGAGATTTCGGTGGCTACACCTTC,CASRTTGGDFGGYTF
TRBD2,TRBV6-1,NA,TRBJ2-1,TGTGCCAGCACTAGGACTAGCGGAGACAATGAGCAGTTCTTC,CASTRTSGDNEQFF
TRBD1,TRBV5-1,NA,TRBJ2-7,TGCGCCAGCAGCTTGGATTACAGGGACAGGGTTGCCAACGAGCAGTACTTC,CASSLDYRDRVANEQYF
TRBD2,TRBV7-3,NA,TRBJ2-3,TGTGCCAGCAGCTTCCGGGGGGGGTCCACAGATACGCAGTATTTT,CASSFRGGSTDTQYF
TRBD2,TRBV19,NA,TRBJ2-3,TGTGCCAGTAGTATAGAAGGGAGGGTTGGAGATACGCAGTATTTT,CASSIEGRVGDTQYF
TRBD1,TRBV6-4,NA,TRBJ2-1,TGTGCCAGCAGTGACCCGGGACAGGGATACTTCTTC,CASSDPGQGYFF
TRBD2,TRBV5-4,NA,TRBJ2-5,TGTGCCAGCAGCTTGTCGGGGGGGGCGAGAGAGACCCAGTACTTC,CASSLSGGARETQYF
NA,TRBV5-4,NA,TRBJ1-2,TGTGCCAGCAGCTTAACGCCAAGAGGGTATGGCTACACCTTC,CASSLTPRGYGYTF
TRBD2,TRBV6-5,NA,TRBJ2-7,TGTGCCAGCAGTTCTAGCGGAGCTTCCTACGAGCAGTACTTC,CASSSSGASYEQYF
TRBD1,TRBV28,NA,TRBJ2-5,TGTGCCAGCACCCCAACCGGGACAGTTTACCAAGAGACCCAGTACTTC,CASTPTGTVYQETQYF
TRBD2,TRBV7-2,NA,TRBJ2-3,TGTGCCAGCAGCCCCCGACTAGCGGGAGATGCAGATACGCAGTATTTT,CASSPRLAGDADTQYF
NA,TRBV9,NA,TRBJ1-1,TGTGCCAGCAGCCCGCGGAGGGGTAGTGAAGCTTTCTTT,CASSPRRGSEAFF
NA,TRBV5-1,NA,TRBJ2-1,TGCGCCAGCAGCTTGCAAGGGAGCAATGAGCAGTTCTTC,CASSLQGSNEQFF
TRBD1,TRBV7-2,NA,TRBJ2-7,TGTGCCAGCAGCTTAGATTCCGGACAGGCCTACGAGCAGTACTTC,CASSLDSGQAYEQYF
TRBD2,TRBV5-1,NA,TRBJ2-3,TGCGCCAGCAGGTCGGTAGTAGCGGGATCAGATACGCAGTATTTT,CASRSVVAGSDTQYF
NA,TRBV5-1,NA,TRBJ2-3,TGCGCCAGCAGCCCGCCCTACTTGGGCTCTAGCACAGATACGCAGTATTTT,CASSPPYLGSSTDTQYF
TRBD1,TRBV4-1,NA,TRBJ2-7,TGCGCCAGCAGCCAGCCCCGGGACAGGGGATACGAGCAGTACTTC,CASSQPRDRGYEQYF
NA,TRBV5-4,NA,TRBJ2-3,TGTGCCAGCAGAGCGACACAGGGCTTGCCCACAGATACGCAGTATTTT,CASRATQGLPTDTQYF
TRBD2,TRBV2,once,TRBJ2-1,TGTGCCAGCAGTGAACCCCTAGCGGGGACCTCGAGCTCCTACAATGAGCAGTTCTTC,CASSEPLAGTSSSYNEQFF
NA,TRBV5-1,once,TRBJ1-4,TGCGCCAGCAGCTTCCAGACAACTAATGAAAAACTGTTTTTT,CASSFQTTNEKLFF
NA,TRBV19,NA,TRBJ2-7,TGTGCCAGTGGGGGGGGCTCCCACGAGCAGTACTTC,CASGGGSHEQYF
NA,TRBV30,NA,TRBJ1-2,TGTGCCTGGGGTTCTTGGGGACTGTCTGGCTACACCTTC,CAWGSWGLSGYTF
NA,TRBV5-5,NA,TRBJ2-6,TGTGCCAGCAGCTTACTGGCTGGGGCCAACGTCCTGACTTTC,CASSLLAGANVLTF
NA,TRBV28,NA,TRBJ2-1,TGTGCCAGCAGTTTAGTCCCAGGTTCCTACAATGAGCAGTTCTTC,CASSLVPGSYNEQFF
TRBD2,TRBV4-3,NA,TRBJ2-1,TGCGCCAGCAGCCAAGGTTTGGGACTAGCGGGGGACAATGAGCAGTTCTTC,CASSQGLGLAGDNEQFF
TRBD1,TRBV2,NA,TRBJ1-1,TGTGCCAGCAGTCCGGATAACCCTGGGACAGTCGGAACTGAAGCTTTCTTT,CASSPDNPGTVGTEAFF
TRBD2,TRBV6-5,NA,TRBJ2-5,TGTGCCAGCAGCTGGAGCGGGGGGGCCTATGAGACCCAGTACTTC,CASSWSGGAYETQYF
TRBD1,TRBV4-2,NA,TRBJ2-3,TGTGCCAGCAGCCGGGGCGTGACAGGGGGCACAGATACGCAGTATTTT,CASSRGVTGGTDTQYF
NA,TRBV18,NA,TRBJ2-7,TGTGCCAGCTCCCACCGGGGAGAGGCCTACGAGCAGTACTTC,CASSHRGEAYEQYF
NA,TRBV11-3,once,TRBJ2-1,TGTGCCAGCAGCGCGCAGGGGGGCAGTGAGCAGTTCTTC,CASSAQGGSEQFF
NA,TRBV11-2,NA,TRBJ2-7,TGTGCCAGCAGCTCCGCGGGCGGGACGGCATCCTACGAGCAGTACTTC,CASSSAGGTASYEQYF
NA,TRBV11-3,NA,TRBJ2-3,TGTGCCAGCAGCTTGGGGGCGTCGGACACAGATACGCAGTATTTT,CASSLGASDTDTQYF
NA,TRBV18,NA,TRBJ2-2,TGTGCCAGCTCACCACGCGCTGGTCACACCGGGGAGCTGTTTTTT,CASSPRAGHTGELFF
NA,TRBV7-9,NA,TRBJ1-1,TGTGCCAGCAGCTTAGGAGGGGGAAGGAACACTGAAGCTTTCTTT,CASSLGGGRNTEAFF
NA,TRBV15,NA,TRBJ1-5,TGTGCCACCAGCAGAAACCCGAGCTATAGCAATCAGCCCCAGCATTTT,CATSRNPSYSNQPQHF
NA,TRBV29-1,NA,TRBJ2-3,TGCAGCGTAGCTAACACAGATACGCAGTATTTT,CSVANTDTQYF
TRBD1,TRBV4-2,once,TRBJ1-2,TGTGCCAGCAGCCAAGATTGGGACAGGACTTATGGCTACACCTTC,CASSQDWDRTYGYTF
TRBD1,TRBV5-1,once,TRBJ2-7,TGCGCCAGCAGCTTGTGGACAGGCCCCTACGAGCAGTACTTC,CASSLWTGPYEQYF
TRBD2,TRBV27,NA,TRBJ2-7,TGTGCCAGCAGTCCTACTAGCGGGAGCGGGTACGAGCAGTACTTC,CASSPTSGSGYEQYF